Here is one T cell receptor (beta chain) with its context. Its cognate antigen is unknown. The study sampled blood at baseline, cycle 4 day 1, and cycle 7 day 1. This sample stems from a study of OX40 agonist ivuxolimab in advanced cancers. About the study: Prior therapy, whether anti-PD-1, anti-PD-L1 or anti-CTLA-4, was allowed, and approximately 37% had some.

Study-wide points: Averaging showed that CD8+ T cells had more expanded clones than CD4+ did.

Trimming removed 7 bases at V and 3 bases at J, with 18 bases between. Germline assignment: CDR1 LNHDA and CDR2 SQIVND (reference sequence). The CDR3 totals 15 residues. Only in-frame clones appear in the TCRdb table, and some are missing; sequencing was by immunoSEQ multiplex PCR. The sample gives over 55,000 clones, 85% to 90% of which show up once; under 14% is in the top ten. Material: CD4+ or CD8+ T cells sorted from blood, obtained in a trial of the OX40 agonist ivuxolimab. The source of this sequence is an adult with an advanced solid tumor such as melanoma, head and neck, liver or kidney cancer. The rearrangement links TRBV19 to TRBJ1-1; weak D call: TRBD1 (6 bases). CDR3 nucleotides: TGTGCCAGTACCTCGTCGGGGGCGGGGGACACTGAAGCTTTCTTT. This sequence encodes CASTSSGAGDTEAFF.